This T cell receptor beta chain comes out of a study of T cell changes during pregnancy in multiple sclerosis. Data came from immunoSEQ multiplex PCR; TCRdb stores just in-frame clones and leaves some out. Of more than 75,000 clones in the sample, 94% were seen once. Trimming pared 2 bases from V and 5 bases from J, leaving 16 bases between. The CDR3 runs 15 residues. In germline, CDR1 is MGHRA, CDR2 YSYEKL. This rearrangement joins TRBV4-1 to TRBJ2-7, with D possibly being TRBD1 (8 bases). The receptor's source is a female donor with multiple sclerosis, enrolled in a pregnancy study. The source material was peripheral blood, sampled in the third trimester of pregnancy. The CDR3 DNA sequence: TGCGCCAGCAGCCAATGGAACAGGGGGAGGGACGAGCAGTACTTC. Encoded protein: CASSQWNRGRDEQYF.